One T cell receptor beta chain is described in this entry. The target of this receptor is not known. Base qualities are not recorded, but no much larger clone differs from it by a single base. A distance of 9 bases separates the germline ends of V and J, which lose 5 bases and 2 bases respectively. CDR1 and CDR2 were assigned from the germline V gene (reference sequence) as SSHAT and FNYEAQ. The CDR3 sequence holds 13 residues, the cysteine and phenylalanine included. The CDR3 DNA has 39 bases and is translated from base 1. The entire amount of isolated RNA was reverse transcribed using the High Capacity cDNA Reverse Transcription Kit, so the sequenced TCRB transcripts were expressed ones. Deep immunoSEQ sequencing was performed on naive, central memory and regulatory T cell samples, with an average of approximately 4 million total reads per sample. After sorted cells were lysed in RLT buffer, RNA was extracted with DNase-treated RNeasy Micro or Mini kits, with the choice depending on cell number. Each cell subset was processed separately to prevent cross-contamination, with patient and healthy donor samples processed together. The immunoSEQ multiplex PCR was used to amplify TCRB sequences from cDNA, yielding 87-bp fragments that span the CDR3 region. Sequencing of the amplicons was done on the Illumina HiSeq platform. The source study handled its data this way. PCR bias was computationally corrected using synthetic template baselines, reads within Hamming distance 2 were collapsed, and singletons that could not be merged were discarded. By aligning reads against IMGT, V, D and J genes, CDR3 length, and insertions or deletions at six rearrangement sites were assigned. Within each subset, clonotype counts were normalized to the number of sorted cells before true diversity and Gini coefficients were calculated with the tcR R package. The overlap coefficient, calculated on TCRB nucleotide sequences, was used to quantify repertoire sharing. As a proxy for the pre-selection repertoire, out-of-frame TCRB sequences from naive cells were analyzed. This is the immuneACCESS table as TCRdb keeps it, with only in-frame sequences that have V and J called. A part of the clones is gone; compared with another copy, unresolved V genes explain less than half, and the rest is unexplained. V, J and clone size were drawn from that table, and D and trimming were deduced from the DNA. The sample contains hundreds of thousands of clones, around 68% of them found a single time. Roughly 0.048% of the sample is taken by the ten largest.

Each donor gave one peripheral blood draw, averaging roughly 120 mL, which was collected into heparinised tubes. A BD FACSAria II and a panel including CD45RO, CCR7, CD25, CD127, CD95 and CD27 were used to sort naive, central memory, regulatory and stem cell-like memory CD4+ T cells. A purity above 95% was achieved for all sorted populations. PBMCs were isolated immediately by Lymphoprep density gradient centrifugation and stained directly without culture. Samples were stained and sorted in pairs, with one healthy donor and one patient per experiment, so that batch effects were minimized. This sample was included in a study of beta chain features in type 1 diabetes (dated by TCRdb to 2017 to 2018). Some background on the complete study: Mean age, gender distribution, total cell number and subset yield were not different between patients and healthy donors. In the study, recently diagnosed type 1 diabetes patients and matched healthy donors were compared on the TCRB repertoires of their sorted circulating CD4+ T cell subsets. Regulatory and stem cell-like memory subsets were obtained from only 8 patients and about 8 healthy donors, while naive and central memory subsets were obtained from all 28 donors. A total of approximately 100 million sorted cells were examined across all samples, and the number of cells per subset was strongly correlated with RNA yield.

General study outcomes and caveats: Only small numbers of individuals were included in the HLA sub-analyses, which left unresolved whether HLA type had any influence on TCRB rearrangement. A moderate but significant shortening of TCRB CDR3 length was observed in type 1 diabetes patients in all four CD4+ subsets. Fewer insertions and more nucleotide deletions at VDJ recombination sites were observed in patients with type 1 diabetes, implying thymic rearrangement abnormalities. Because cDNA rather than genomic DNA was sequenced, highly expressing activated cells could have been over-represented, although no difference in activation and CD3 levels was found between groups. PCR may preferentially amplify shorter templates, but because patient and control samples were amplified and corrected together, any resulting skew would affect both groups equally. Naive, central memory and regulatory TCRB repertoires appeared more similar among patients than among healthy donors.

The sequence came from a man younger than 45 in good health. The chain is made from TRBV7-7 and TRBJ2-5, with no confidently assigned D gene. Sequenced material: naive CD4+ T cells from blood. Reading the label with the study, this specimen's cell subset or site is: true naive CD4+ T cells. CDR3 region: CASSPVAQETQYF. Here is the DNA: TGTGCCAGCAGCCCGGTGGCGCAAGAGACCCAGTACTTC.